This TCR beta chain was recovered during a study of graft-versus-host responses after intestinal transplantation. The overall study: Tacrolimus plus steroids were given to all recipients for roughly 3 years, preceded by anti-thymocyte globulin induction.

The CDR3 sequence is 13 residues long. V dropped 3 bases and J dropped 0 bases, with 7 bases sitting between them. Germline V gene sequence: CDR1 SGHRS, CDR2 YFSETQ. The table came from immunoSEQ multiplex PCR; TCRdb's copy has only in-frame clones and leaves some out. The sample lists 95,000 to 100,000 clones; roughly 83% were seen once. This receptor was taken from a human patient who received an intestinal transplant, so some T cells may come from the graft donor. The rearrangement uses TRBV5-1 and TRBJ2-7, with D perhaps matching TRBD1 (5 bases). Specimen: PBMCs, collected 255 days after intestinal transplant. CDR3 residues: CASSSTVSYEQYF. The CDR3 DNA reads as TGCGCCAGCAGCTCGACAGTCTCCTACGAGCAGTACTTC.